This T cell receptor (beta chain) was recovered during a study of T cells after posttransplantation cyclophosphamide. Measured with immunoSEQ multiplex PCR; TCRdb has only the in-frame clones, and not every one. The table has roughly 49,000 clones, about 86% seen once. Germline loops: CDR1 LNHDA, CDR2 SQIVND (reference sequence). The length of the CDR3 is 14 residues. J lost 3 bases, V lost 5 bases, and 4 bases had no gene match. The chain has TRBV19 and TRBJ1-2; 9 bases fit TRBD1. The TCR comes from a man aged 25-45 years with a blood cancer, CMV-positive, and with a related stem cell donor. The material sequenced was PBMCs. CDR3 DNA: TGTGCCAGTAGTGACAGGGGGAACCACTATGGCTACACCTTC. Translation gives CASSDRGNHYGYTF.